Detailed here is one TCR beta chain. This specimen belongs to a study of cytomegalovirus exposure and HLA in healthy donors. 13 Jbeta primers and 60 Vbeta primers were used for the PCR. Only in-frame clones appear in the TCRdb table, and some are missing; sequencing was by immunoSEQ multiplex PCR. This table has about 150,000 clones, 50% to 75% appearing once. The CDR3 length is 13 residues. The chain has TRBV21-1 and TRBJ2-5; the table's D call of TRBD2 was not tested on the DNA. TRBV21-1 is reported as a pseudogene. Sequencing input: PBMCs. The source is a woman aged 25 to 39 in good health and CMV-seropositive. This chain's CDR3 is CASSKAERETQYF. In DNA form, the CDR3 reads TGTGCCAGCAGCAAAGCAGAGAGAGAGACCCAGTACTTC.